This TCR beta chain was sequenced in a study of cytotoxic CD8 clonotypes in ibrutinib-treated CLL. The study, taken as a whole, reports: Clonality was higher at ibrutinib response and returned toward baseline at progression.

Of note for this clone: Its matching antigen is unknown.

Only in-frame clones appear in the TCRdb table, and some are missing; sequencing was by immunoSEQ multiplex PCR. The table shows approximately 20,000 clones, with 81% occurring only once. The starting material was PBMCs, obtained before ibrutinib treatment. The source is a human donor with chronic lymphocytic leukemia.

CDR3 in DNA: TGTGCCTGGAACAGGGGGGCGGCTTTCTTT. Protein sequence: CAWNRGAAFF. The chain joins TRBV30 to TRBJ1-1, with 8 bases fitting TRBD1. The CDR3 extends over 10 amino acids. The germline CDR1 and CDR2 sequences are GTSNPN and SVGIG (reference sequence). The trim removed 4 bases at V and 11 bases at J, leaving 3 bases unmatched.